This record looks at one T cell receptor (beta chain) sequence and its context. Its matching antigen is unknown. The sample comes from a study of shared clonotypes between healthy human individuals. Every subset's genomic DNA went evenly onto several immunoSEQ plates. Sequencing used immunoSEQ multiplex PCR; TCRdb keeps in-frame clones, though not all of them. The table records over a million clones, roughly 96% of them present only once. Germline V gene lookup returns CDR1 LNHDA and CDR2 SQIVND (reference sequence). This CDR3 is built from 19 residues. J lost 6 bases, V lost 1 base, and 14 bases had no gene match. In the CD4+ fraction, cells were divided into CD45RA+ naive and CD45RA-negative memory subsets. Study-level points and caveats: The small donor group covered limited genetic and exposure diversity. When compared with the clonotypes that were shared by all four sorted-subset donors, the non-shared clonotypes turned out to have lower generation probabilities.

The chain combines TRBV19 with TRBJ1-5; 11 bases fit TRBD1. The clonotype comes from a man aged 25 to 45 in good health. Sequenced input: naive CD4+ T cells sorted from blood. Subset in this sample: CD45RA+ positively selected. Here the CDR3 reads CASSIATRTGGHIIQPQHF. The CDR3 DNA reads TGTGCCAGTAGTATAGCGACCCGGACAGGGGGCCACATAATTCAGCCCCAGCATTTT.